Listed below are T cell receptor beta chains from one sample, sequenced in a study of OX40 agonist ivuxolimab in advanced cancers. Here immunoSEQ multiplex PCR was the method, and the copy in TCRdb shows in-frame clones only, minus some. The sample contains tens of thousands of clones, approximately 80% of which appear only once. The specimen was CD4+ or CD8+ T cells sorted from blood, collected in a trial of the OX40 agonist ivuxolimab. The receptors here all came from an adult with an advanced solid tumor such as melanoma, head and neck, liver or kidney cancer. Each CDR3 is given without its conserved first and last residue. Fields, in order: J gene, D gene, V gene, CDR3 protein. A D gene is named only where the DNA matches it firmly.

>TRBJ2-1|.|TRBV11-2
ASSLAGINLF
>TRBJ1-5|.|TRBV21-1
ASWGTDNQPQH
>TRBJ2-3|.|TRBV7-7
ASSATPKDTQY
>TRBJ2-2|.|TRBV5-1
ASSLDGNTGELF
>TRBJ1-3|TRBD1|TRBV7-2
ASSTGAGNTIY
>TRBJ1-2|TRBD1|TRBV7-8
ASSLVAGGGYGYT
>TRBJ1-2|.|TRBV28
ASSLRGVFYGYT
>TRBJ1-5|.|TRBV6-1
ASRPSGANQPQH
>TRBJ1-1|.|TRBV6-5
ASSYSESGINTEAF
>TRBJ1-2|TRBD1|TRBV7-2
ASSVTGPYGYT
>TRBJ1-2|TRBD1|TRBV6-5
ASSRQGFYGYT
>TRBJ2-3|.|TRBV5-1
ASSVGLGAPGTDTQY
>TRBJ1-6|.|TRBV19
ATQGGRGQFSPLH
>TRBJ1-2|.|TRBV28
ASSLEAEGQYLTRT
>TRBJ1-1|.|TRBV7-9
ASSFYGPWVGEAF
>TRBJ1-2|.|TRBV7-2
ASSLESGGGYT
>TRBJ1-5|TRBD1|TRBV18
ASSTQGSQPQH
>TRBJ1-6|.|TRBV5-1
ASSRGVDSPLH
>TRBJ2-7|TRBD2|TRBV30
AWSGEASGYEQY
>TRBJ1-6|.|TRBV6-5
ASRPHHSSPLH
>TRBJ1-3|.|TRBV2
ASSLSGTGNTIY
>TRBJ1-2|.|TRBV28
ASSSSTRSNYGYT
>TRBJ1-1|.|TRBV28
ASRGNTEAF
>TRBJ2-5|TRBD1|TRBV4-3
ASSPGQGLGETQY